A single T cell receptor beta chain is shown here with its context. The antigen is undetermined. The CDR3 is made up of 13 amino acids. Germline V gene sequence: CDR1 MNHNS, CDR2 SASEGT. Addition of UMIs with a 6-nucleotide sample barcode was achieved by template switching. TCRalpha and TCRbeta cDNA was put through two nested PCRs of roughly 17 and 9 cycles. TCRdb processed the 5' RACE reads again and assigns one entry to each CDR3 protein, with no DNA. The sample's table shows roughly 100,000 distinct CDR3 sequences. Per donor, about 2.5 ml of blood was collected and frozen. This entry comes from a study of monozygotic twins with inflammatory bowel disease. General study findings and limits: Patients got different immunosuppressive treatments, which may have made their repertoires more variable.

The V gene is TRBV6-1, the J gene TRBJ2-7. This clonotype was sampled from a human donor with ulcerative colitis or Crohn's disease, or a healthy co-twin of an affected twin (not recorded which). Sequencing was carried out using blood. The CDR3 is CASNAVRDGEQYF.